The present T cell receptor (beta chain) was sequenced within a study of T cell repertoires in cytomegalovirus infection. In germline, CDR1 is SEHNR, CDR2 FQNEAQ (reference sequence). The V and J ends lost 7 bases and 0 bases respectively, with 10 bases between them. The CDR3 covers 14 residues. MiXCR, applied by TCRdb to the reads, yields one record per CDR3 protein. The data contain more than 400,000 distinct CDR3 sequences, around a quarter of them singletons. This receptor was taken from a human donor in good health (CMV status not recorded). Some clones in this sample may be carry-over from other donors' samples. Sequencing was done on a sample of PBMCs. The chain couples TRBV7-9 to TRBJ1-5, with D unclear. The CDR3 bases are TGTGCCAGCACCCCCGGGGATAGCAATCAGCCCCAGCATTTT. Amino acid sequence: CASTPGDSNQPQHF.